This TCR beta chain appears in the sequencing data of a study of cytomegalovirus exposure and HLA in healthy donors (dated by TCRdb to 2016 to 2017). About the investigation overall: In an earlier analysis of 450 to 750 of the donors, 250 to 350 Gb of sequence data and approximately 100 million unique TCR beta sequences from 150 million to 200 million T cells were reported. All discovery cohort repertoires had been generated using a single sequencing platform. An earlier analysis of nearly 600 of the donors applied high-throughput TCR beta sequencing to assess whether each TCR beta V gene segment acted as functional or pseudogenic. To study patterns of TCR occurrence, a later analysis re-analyzed previously published TCR beta repertoires from under 750 donors and added high-resolution HLA genotyping. To predict cytomegalovirus infection status, the study brought together high-throughput TCR immunosequencing, statistical association of individual TCRs with disease status, and machine learning. The study was designed to test whether signatures of past pathogen exposure could be identified by cataloging public T cell receptors. Because of strong linkage in the cohort, roughly five DR-DQ haplotypes were treated as single units for association and clustering. Among some 410 genotyped donors of the cohort, an average of approximately 250,000 unique TCR beta nucleotide sequences were sequenced per donor, about a sixth of them non-productive. Roughly 300 gigabases of sequencing data and roughly 80 million unique TCR sequences made up an early release that covered some 640 HLA-typed donors. The T cell repertoires of 666 subjects were profiled by immunosequencing and related to cytomegalovirus serostatus. A later genetic analysis used genome-wide SNP genotypes for about 55% of the 666 donors, treating that subset as a discovery cohort. Of the roughly 400 genotyped donors, 75% to 85% were placed in the genetic ancestry cluster associated with self-reported Caucasian donors. Donor age, sex, ethnicity and CMV serostatus were compiled alongside the repertoire data. Class I and class II HLA loci were covered by the typing at four-digit resolution. In the later analysis, no new phenotypic data were used to find candidate immune exposures; instead, reliance was placed on TCR beta sequences and their occurrence across donors. Typing coverage differed by locus: A, B, C, DRB1 and DQB1 were typed in about 620-640 donors, DQA1 in about 500, DPA1 in over 600, and DPB1 in 400 to 480. A separate validation cohort of over a hundred different subjects was used in addition to the roughly 700-subject first cohort. What the authors observed across the whole study: In a later analysis, 16,951 TCR beta sequences were associated with specific HLA alleles at a false discovery rate of 0.05. The study listed 170 or so TCR beta chains as associated with cytomegalovirus. Linkage disequilibrium might explain the correlated functional status among segregating V segments, but an unknown experimental factor could not be ruled out. A group of highly shared sequence variants was considered likely to be a technical artifact of the sequencing pipeline. The classifier was reported to diagnose cytomegalovirus status with high specificity and sensitivity in both the original and validation cohorts. Because some donors lacked HLA typing at each locus, the association tests relied only on the typed subset. Strong co-occurrence of HLA alleles, especially DR and DQ, made assigning TCR associations to individual alleles difficult. A few of the identified cytomegalovirus-associated TCR beta chains were confirmed in vitro to be specific for cytomegalovirus antigens. Most TCR sequences were seen in very few donors, while some public TCRs were found in many individuals. A later analysis found that HLA-associated TCR beta chains were more clonally expanded and had lower generation probabilities than equally common non-associated chains. In an earlier analysis of 500 to 650 of the donors, most TCR beta V segments appeared in productive rearrangements about 90% or about 30% of the time, broadly matching IMGT annotations. CMV serostatus was the only immune exposure information available for the cohort. A further reported finding was that TCR beta sequences accurately predicted the HLA-A and HLA-B alleles for most subjects in the first cohort. Because counts were too low, approximately 15 rarely observed V segments, including chromosome 9 orphons, were excluded from the earlier analysis of 500 to 700 of the donors. In this cohort, only TCR beta chains were sequenced, and detectable features were limited by the absence of alpha or paired-chain data. According to the authors, the approach could potentially be generalized to other disease states and immunological phenotypes. Several of the top co-occurrence clusters appeared to be linked to parvovirus B19, influenza, CMV and Epstein-Barr virus, according to a later analysis. In a later analysis, most CMV-associated TCR beta chains were found to appear HLA-restricted, with HLA associations seemingly driven largely by CMV exposure. In a later analysis, the rate of TCR association differed among HLA loci, with DRB1 alleles having the most associated TCRs and HLA-C alleles having the fewest. The 87-base-pair reads could not distinguish some IMGT-functional V segments, including TRBV6-2 and TRBV6-3, so those segments were excluded. A later genetic analysis associated a missense DCLRE1C variant with V-gene and J-gene trimming of TCR beta chains, and an independent cohort replicated the association. Compared with the approximately 700-donor mean, donors in an Asian-associated ancestry cluster had fewer N-insertions in productive TCRs, according to a later genetic analysis. Roughly uniform sequencing depth across donors was assumed in presence/absence analyses, although this assumption may not hold.

A word on this clone: Its cognate antigen has yet to be identified. Base quality data are lacking; no much larger clone is found one base away.

The CDR3 sequence holds 15 residues, the cysteine and phenylalanine included. The sequence is cut down to CDR3 DNA, 45 bases in frame from base 1. The germline V gene specifies MGHRA as CDR1 and YSYEKL as CDR2. The junction shows trimming of 3 bases on V and 0 bases on J, plus 11 bases between the germline ends. The method was the immunoSEQ multiplex PCR assay. For the multiplex PCR, a mixture combining 60 forward primers for TCR Vbeta segments and 13 reverse primers for TCR Jbeta segments was used. A multiplex PCR assay on genomic DNA amplified the CDR3 region of rearranged TCR beta genes. The amplified TCR beta libraries were sequenced on the Illumina HiSeq System as 87-base-pair reads. The study's processing was this. A later analysis tallied around 80 million unique TCR beta chains across the 640 or so repertoires, and approximately 11 million of those chains were shared by two or more donors. A nearest-neighbor algorithm error-corrected the raw reads and collapsed the reads into unique sequences, merging closely related sequences to remove PCR and sequencing errors. CDR3 sequences were aligned to IMGT reference sequences to assign V, D and J gene segments. For a sequence to be retained, a match of at least six nucleotides was required to both a V gene segment and a J gene segment. Rearrangements were called productive when the CDR3 lacked stop codons and stayed in frame with V and J; all others were non-productive. Following IMGT convention, CDR3 was defined as the stretch from the second conserved V-encoded cysteine up to the conserved J-encoded phenylalanine. In an earlier analysis of roughly 610 of the donors, sequences lacking an unambiguous match to a single V gene segment were excluded. In an earlier analysis of some 590 of the donors, V segments were called functional above 56.7% productive rearrangements and were called segregating when the between-donor standard deviation exceeded 5%. A statistical classification framework was built for diagnosing cytomegalovirus status from the catalog of TCR beta chain sequences. V and J gene assignment, in a later analysis, came from comparing TCR nucleotide sequences with IMGT/GENE-DB human TR gene sequences. In a later analysis, CDR3 sequences and most-parsimonious VDJ recombination scenarios were assigned using the TCRdist pipeline. In a later analysis, every TCR beta chain was defined by the combination of its CDR3 amino acid sequence and its V-gene family, and reads without a unique V-gene family were dropped. As a way to deal with suspected cross-contamination and a sequencing artifact, a later analysis dropped over 550 nucleotide sequences that were highly shared and had low generation probability. In a later analysis, a clonal expansion index for each public chain was calculated from normalized within-repertoire ranks of inferred template counts. In a later analysis, generation probabilities were computed with a VDJ recombination model fitted to out-of-frame rearrangements, and the resulting probabilities were checked against IGoR. Hypergeometric tests were used in a later analysis to score TCR-TCR, TCR-HLA and TCR-CMV co-occurrence, with a repertoire-size bias correction applied to the TCR pairs. False discovery rates were estimated in a later analysis by permuting HLA or CMV assignments 20 times. In a later analysis, co-occurring TCRs were grouped with DBSCAN, and TCRdist sequence similarity was added when clustering was performed within HLA-allele-positive subsets. Repertoires with fewer than 30,000 or more than 120,000 public chains, plus five repertoires with anomalous nucleotide sharing, were excluded from co-occurrence clustering. TCRdb retrieved this table from immuneACCESS and kept in-frame rearrangements only. Not all clones are present; in checked studies, unresolved V genes account for under half, and no reason is known for the remainder. V and J calls and clone size come straight from that table; D and trimming were deduced from the DNA. The sample data list about 140,000 clones, and about four fifths of these were observed just once. The top ten clonotypes cover 2.2% of the sample.

In total, fewer than 750 healthy bone marrow donors made up the cohort. At the time of sampling, all cohort members were nominally healthy, though unrecorded immune exposures were likely present. The donor was CMV seronegative and belonged to the group of roughly 330 seronegative cohort members. A peripheral blood sample was provided by each donor, and peripheral blood mononuclear cells were used for TCR beta sequencing. Genomic DNA extraction from the blood cell samples was performed with the Qiagen DNeasy Blood Extraction Kit. The rearrangement joined TRBV4-1 to TRBJ1-1; a weak D assignment points to TRBD1 (5 bases agree). The sample taken for sequencing was PBMCs. The receptor's source is a man aged 30 to 39 in good health and CMV-seronegative. The CDR3 region reads CASSQRQTVNTEAFF. In nucleotide form, the sequence is TGCGCCAGCAGCCAGCGCCAGACAGTGAACACTGAAGCTTTCTTT.